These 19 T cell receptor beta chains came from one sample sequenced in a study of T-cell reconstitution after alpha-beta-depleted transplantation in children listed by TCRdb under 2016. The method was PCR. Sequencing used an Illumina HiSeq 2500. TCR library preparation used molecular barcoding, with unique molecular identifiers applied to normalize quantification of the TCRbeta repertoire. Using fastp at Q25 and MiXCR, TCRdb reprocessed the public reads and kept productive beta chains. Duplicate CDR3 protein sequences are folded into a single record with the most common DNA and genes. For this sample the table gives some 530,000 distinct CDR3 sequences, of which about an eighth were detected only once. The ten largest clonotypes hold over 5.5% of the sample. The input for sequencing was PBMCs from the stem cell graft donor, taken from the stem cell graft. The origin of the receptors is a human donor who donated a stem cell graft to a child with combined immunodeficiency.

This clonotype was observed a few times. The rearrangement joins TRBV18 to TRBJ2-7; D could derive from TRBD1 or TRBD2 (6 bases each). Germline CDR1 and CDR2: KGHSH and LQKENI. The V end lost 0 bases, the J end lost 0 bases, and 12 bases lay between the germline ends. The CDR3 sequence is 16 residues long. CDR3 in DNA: TGTGCCAGCTCACCACCGGGGGGCGAAGGCTCCTACGAGCAGTACTTC. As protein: CASSPPGGEGSYEQYF.

The CDR3 bases are TGTGCCAGCAGTTTACCTACAGGGTACAATCAGCCCCAGCATTTT. Its protein product is CASSLPTGYNQPQHF. This sequence joins TRBV28 and TRBJ1-5, with a tentative D call TRBD1 (6 bases). Trimming removed 2 bases from V and 3 bases from J, with 11 bases in between. Per germline, CDR1 MDHEN and CDR2 SYDVKM. The CDR3 spans 15 residues.

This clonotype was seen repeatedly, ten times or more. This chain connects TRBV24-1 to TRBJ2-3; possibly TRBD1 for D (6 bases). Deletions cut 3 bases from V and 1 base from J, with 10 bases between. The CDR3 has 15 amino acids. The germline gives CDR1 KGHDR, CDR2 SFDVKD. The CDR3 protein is CATSDPGAGTDTQYF. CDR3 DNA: TGTGCCACCAGTGATCCAGGGGCCGGCACAGATACGCAGTATTTT.

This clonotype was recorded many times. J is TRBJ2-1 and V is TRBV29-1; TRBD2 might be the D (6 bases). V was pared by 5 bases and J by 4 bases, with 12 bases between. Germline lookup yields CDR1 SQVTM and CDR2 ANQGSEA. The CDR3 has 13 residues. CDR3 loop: CSVRGRGYNEQFF. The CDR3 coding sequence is TGCAGCGTTCGGGGGAGAGGGTACAATGAGCAGTTCTTC.

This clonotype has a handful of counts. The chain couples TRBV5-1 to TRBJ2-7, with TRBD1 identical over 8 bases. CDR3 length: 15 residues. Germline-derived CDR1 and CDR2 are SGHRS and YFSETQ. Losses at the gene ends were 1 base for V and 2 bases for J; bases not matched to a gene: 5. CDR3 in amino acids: CASSLMTGDTYEQYF. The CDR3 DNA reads TGCGCCAGCAGCTTGATGACAGGGGATACCTACGAGCAGTACTTC.

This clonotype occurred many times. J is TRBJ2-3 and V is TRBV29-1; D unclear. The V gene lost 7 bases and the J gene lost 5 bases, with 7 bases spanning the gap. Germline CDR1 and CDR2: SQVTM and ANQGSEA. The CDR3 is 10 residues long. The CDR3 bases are TGCAGCGGCGACATAGATACGCAGTATTTT. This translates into CSGDIDTQYF.

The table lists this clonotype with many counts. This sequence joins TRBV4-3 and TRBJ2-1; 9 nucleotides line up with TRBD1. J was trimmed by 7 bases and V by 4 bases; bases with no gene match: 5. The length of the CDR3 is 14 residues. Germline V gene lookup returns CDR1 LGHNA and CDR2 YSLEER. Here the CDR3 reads CASSRDRVSNEQFF. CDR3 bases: TGCGCCAGCAGCCGGGACAGGGTTTCAAATGAGCAGTTCTTC.

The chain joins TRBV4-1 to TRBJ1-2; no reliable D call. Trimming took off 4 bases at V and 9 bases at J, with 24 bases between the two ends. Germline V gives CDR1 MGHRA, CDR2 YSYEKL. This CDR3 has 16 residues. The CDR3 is CASSPWKGPPQDRYTF. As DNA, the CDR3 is TGCGCCAGCAGCCCGTGGAAAGGACCACCGCAAGATCGCTACACCTTC.

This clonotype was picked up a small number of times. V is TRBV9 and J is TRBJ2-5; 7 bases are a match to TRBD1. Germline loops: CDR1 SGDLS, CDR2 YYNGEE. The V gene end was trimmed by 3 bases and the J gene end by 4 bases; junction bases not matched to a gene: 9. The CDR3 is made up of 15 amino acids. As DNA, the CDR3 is TGTGCCAGCAGCGCCAGACAGGGCATGAGAGAGACCCAGTACTTC. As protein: CASSARQGMRETQYF.

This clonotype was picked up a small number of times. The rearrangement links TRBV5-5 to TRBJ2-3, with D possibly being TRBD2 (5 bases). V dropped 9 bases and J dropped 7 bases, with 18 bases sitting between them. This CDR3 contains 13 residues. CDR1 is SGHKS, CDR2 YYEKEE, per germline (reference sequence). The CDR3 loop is CATPDLQRNTQYF. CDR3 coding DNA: TGTGCCACCCCGGACTTACAACGAAATACGCAGTATTTT. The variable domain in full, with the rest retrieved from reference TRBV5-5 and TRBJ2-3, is DAGVTQSPTHLIKTRGQQVTLRCSPISGHKSVSWYQQVLGQGPQFIFQYYEKEERGRGNFPDRFSARQFPNYSSELNVNALLLGDSALYLCATPDLQRNTQYFGPGTRLTVL.

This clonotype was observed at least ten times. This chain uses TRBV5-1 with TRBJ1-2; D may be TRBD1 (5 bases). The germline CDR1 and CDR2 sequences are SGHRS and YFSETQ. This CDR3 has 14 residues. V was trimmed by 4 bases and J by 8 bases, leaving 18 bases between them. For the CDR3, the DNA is TGCGCCAGCAGCCCCCTGACGGGGGACGAGGGCTACACCTTC. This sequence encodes CASSPLTGDEGYTF. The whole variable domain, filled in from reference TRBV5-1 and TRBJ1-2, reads KAGVTQTPRYLIKTRGQQVTLSCSPISGHRSVSWYQQTPGQGLQFLFEYFSETQRNKGNFPGRFSGRQFSNSRSEMNVSTLELGDSALYLCASSPLTGDEGYTFGSGTRLTVV.

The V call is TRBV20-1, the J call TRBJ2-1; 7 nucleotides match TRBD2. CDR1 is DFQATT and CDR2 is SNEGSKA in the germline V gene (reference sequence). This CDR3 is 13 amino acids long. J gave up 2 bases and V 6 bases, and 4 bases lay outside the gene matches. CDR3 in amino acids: CSARGLAYNEQFF. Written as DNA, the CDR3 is TGCAGTGCCCGCGGACTAGCCTACAATGAGCAGTTCTTC.

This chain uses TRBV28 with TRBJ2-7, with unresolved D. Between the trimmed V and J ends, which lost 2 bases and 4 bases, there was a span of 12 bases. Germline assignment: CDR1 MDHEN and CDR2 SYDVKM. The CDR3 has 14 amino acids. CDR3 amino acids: CASSLPSLGYEQYF. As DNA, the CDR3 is TGTGCCAGCAGTTTACCCTCTTTAGGGTACGAGCAGTACTTC.

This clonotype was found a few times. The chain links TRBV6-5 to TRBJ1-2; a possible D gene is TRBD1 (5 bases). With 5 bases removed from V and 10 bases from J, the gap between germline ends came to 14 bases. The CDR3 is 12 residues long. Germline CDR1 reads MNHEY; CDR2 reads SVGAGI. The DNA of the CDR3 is TGTGCCAGCAGTCCCCGGCGGGGGTTCTACACCTTC. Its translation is CASSPRRGFYTF.

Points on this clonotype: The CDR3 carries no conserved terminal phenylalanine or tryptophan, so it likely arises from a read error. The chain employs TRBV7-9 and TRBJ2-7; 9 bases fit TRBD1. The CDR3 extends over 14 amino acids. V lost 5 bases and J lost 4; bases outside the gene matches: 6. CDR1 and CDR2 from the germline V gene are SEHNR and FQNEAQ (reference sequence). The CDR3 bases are TGTGCCAGCAGCCCCAGGGACAGGGTGTACGAGCAGTACTCC. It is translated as CASSPRDRVYEQYS.

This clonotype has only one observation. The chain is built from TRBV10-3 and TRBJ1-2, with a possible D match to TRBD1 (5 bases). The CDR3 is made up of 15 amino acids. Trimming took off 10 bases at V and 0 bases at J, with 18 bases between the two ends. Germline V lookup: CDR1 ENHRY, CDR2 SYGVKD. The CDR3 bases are TGTGCCACACTACTGACAGTCGATACTAACTATGGCTACACCTTC. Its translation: CATLLTVDTNYGYTF.

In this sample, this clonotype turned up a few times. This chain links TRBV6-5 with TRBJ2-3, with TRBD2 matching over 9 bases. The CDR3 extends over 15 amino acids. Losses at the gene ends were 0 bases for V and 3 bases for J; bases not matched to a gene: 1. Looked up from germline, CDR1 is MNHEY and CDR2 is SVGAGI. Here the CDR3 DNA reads TGTGCCAGCAGTTACTCGACTAGCGGAACAGATACGCAGTATTTT. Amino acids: CASSYSTSGTDTQYF.

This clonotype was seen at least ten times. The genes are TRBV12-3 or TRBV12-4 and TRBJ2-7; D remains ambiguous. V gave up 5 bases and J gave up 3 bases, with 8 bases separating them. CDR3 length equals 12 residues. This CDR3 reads CASSPGVYEQYF. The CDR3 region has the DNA TGTGCCAGCAGTCCTGGGGTCTACGAGCAGTACTTC.

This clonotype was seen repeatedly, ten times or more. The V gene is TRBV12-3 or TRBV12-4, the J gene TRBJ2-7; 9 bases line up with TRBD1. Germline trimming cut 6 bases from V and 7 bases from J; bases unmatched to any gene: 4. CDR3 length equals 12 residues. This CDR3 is CASSPTGGEQYF. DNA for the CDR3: TGTGCCAGCAGCCCGACAGGGGGGGAGCAGTACTTC.